The 21 T cell receptor beta chains in this list originate from one sample, sequenced in a study of control samples from healthy donors and cancer patients. Only in-frame clones appear in the TCRdb table, and some are missing; sequencing was by immunoSEQ multiplex PCR. This sample yields about 50,000 clones, of which around nine tenths are seen a single time; 40% belongs to the top ten. The sample was PBMCs. These TCRs come from a man between 50 and 59 years old with head and neck cancer.

J is TRBJ2-2 and V is TRBV7-3; the D is unclear. This CDR3 region has 12 residues. Germline CDR1 SGHTA, CDR2 FQGTGA. V lost 1 base and J lost 5, with 2 bases in between. The chain's CDR3 is CASSLRTGELFF. The CDR3 nucleotides read TGTGCCAGCAGCTTAAGGACCGGGGAGCTGTTTTTT.

V and J are TRBV11-2 and TRBJ1-4; D is uncertain. Between the trimmed V and J ends, which lost 2 bases and 3 bases, there was a span of 4 bases. Germline V gene data show CDR1 as SGHAT and CDR2 as FQNNGV. The CDR3 is 13 amino acids. The DNA for the CDR3 is TGTGCCAGCAGCTTATTATCTAATGAAAAACTGTTTTTT. This translates into CASSLLSNEKLFF.

The chain carries TRBV18 and TRBJ2-5, with TRBD2 identical over 14 bases. CDR1 and CDR2 (germline): KGHSH, LQKENI. The CDR3 loop spans 16 amino acids. Trimming took 2 bases from V and 11 from J; bases not matched to a gene: 10. CDR3 in amino acids: CASSPEMGLAGVSQYF. The CDR3 DNA reads as TGTGCCAGCTCACCAGAAATGGGACTAGCGGGGGTGTCTCAGTACTTC.

This clone was detected once. CDR3 bases: TGTGCCAGCAGGGACATAAACACCGGGGAGCTGTTTTTT. Translation: CASRDINTGELFF. V usage is TRBV6-5 and J usage is TRBJ2-2, with a tentative D call TRBD1 (5 bases). Trimming removed 6 bases from V and 2 bases from J, with 7 bases in between. Germline assignment: CDR1 MNHEY and CDR2 SVGAGI. The CDR3 is 13 amino acids.

The V call is TRBV19, the J call TRBJ2-1; no firm D call. The CDR3 consists of 12 residues. Germline CDR1 reads LNHDA; CDR2 reads SQIVND (reference sequence). Trimming shortened V by 6 bases and J by 5 bases, and 8 bases separated the two germline ends. The CDR3 coding sequence is TGTGCCAGTAGCCCTCCCGACAATGAGCAGTTCTTC. As protein: CASSPPDNEQFF.

V is TRBV27 and J is TRBJ1-2; D perhaps matches TRBD1 (5 bases). The CDR3 is 14 amino acids. Looked up from germline, CDR1 is MNHEY and CDR2 is SMNVEV (reference sequence). Trimming stripped 5 bases from V and 4 bases from J, with 14 bases between. The chain's CDR3 is CASSPRQNLYGYTF. The CDR3 region has the DNA TGTGCCAGCAGTCCTAGACAGAATCTCTATGGCTACACCTTC.

V and J are TRBV18 and TRBJ1-5; no reliable D call. Trimming removed 2 bases at V and 0 bases at J, with 11 bases between. In germline, CDR1 is KGHSH, CDR2 LQKENI. The CDR3 extends over 16 amino acids. CDR3 in amino acids: CASSPTEAYSNQPQHF. DNA of the CDR3: TGTGCCAGCTCACCAACAGAGGCATATAGCAATCAGCCCCAGCATTTT.

This chain links TRBV5-1 with TRBJ2-7; no firm D call. This CDR3 contains 14 residues. V lost 0 bases, J lost 0 bases, and 7 bases lay in between. The germline V gene encodes CDR1 SGHRS and CDR2 YFSETQ. The CDR3, as DNA: TGCGCCAGCAGCTTGGGGCACCACTCCTACGAGCAGTACTTC. This codes for CASSLGHHSYEQYF. The full variable domain, completed using reference TRBV5-1 and TRBJ2-7, is KAGVTQTPRYLIKTRGQQVTLSCSPISGHRSVSWYQQTPGQGLQFLFEYFSETQRNKGNFPGRFSGRQFSNSRSEMNVSTLELGDSALYLCASSLGHHSYEQYFGPGTRLTVT.

The chain links TRBV6-6 to TRBJ1-3; no reliable D call. Deletions cut 8 bases from V and 0 bases from J, with 8 bases between. CDR3 length equals 13 residues. From germline, CDR1 is MNHNY and CDR2 SVGAGI (reference sequence). The CDR3 DNA is TGTGCCAGCGTGTCATACTCTGGAAACACCATATATTTT. It translates to CASVSYSGNTIYF.

The rearrangement links TRBV30 to TRBJ1-1; no clear D. Trimming pared 1 base from V and 11 bases from J, leaving 14 bases between. CDR1 and CDR2 (germline): GTSNPN, SVGIG (reference sequence). The CDR3 loop spans 12 amino acids. The CDR3 protein is CAWSGTFAVAFF. The CDR3 DNA follows: TGTGCCTGGAGTGGTACATTCGCGGTCGCTTTCTTT.

The chain has TRBV28 and TRBJ2-5; TRBD2 might be the D (6 bases). The ends were cut back, 5 bases at V and 7 bases at J, with 20 bases in the middle. The CDR3 contains 15 residues. Germline-derived CDR1 and CDR2 are MDHEN and SYDVKM. The CDR3 here is CASSLPVRPGGTQYF. DNA of the CDR3: TGTGCCAGCAGTCTCCCGGTGCGACCCGGGGGGACCCAGTACTTC.

This clone occurred a few times. This sequence joins TRBV4-1 and TRBJ1-2; TRBD1 matches 7 bases. Germline V gene lookup returns CDR1 MGHRA and CDR2 YSYEKL. The CDR3 loop spans 17 amino acids. J gave up 2 bases and V 0 bases, and 9 bases lay outside the gene matches. The CDR3 DNA is TGCGCCAGCAGCCAAGATCGGCGCGGGGGACAGAACTATGGCTACACCTTC. It encodes CASSQDRRGGQNYGYTF.

This clone was seen more than once but under ten times. This chain joins TRBV9 and TRBJ2-7; 7 bases map to TRBD1. CDR1 and CDR2 from the germline V gene are SGDLS and YYNGEE. Germline trimming cut 10 bases from V and 6 bases from J; bases unmatched to any gene: 16. The CDR3 totals 14 residues. The CDR3 DNA reads as TGTGCCTCCGGGAAGGGTCGGGACAGAACCGAGCAGTACTTC. This gives the protein CASGKGRDRTEQYF.

This chain joins TRBV10-2 and TRBJ2-2; 8 nucleotides agree with TRBD2. The CDR3 has 16 residues. V was pared by 5 bases and J by 1 base, with 6 bases of the junction left unmatched. Germline V lookup: CDR1 WSHSY, CDR2 SAAADI. Here the CDR3 reads CASSRPSGLNTGELFF. CDR3 DNA: TGCGCCAGCAGTCGGCCTAGCGGGTTGAACACCGGGGAGCTGTTTTTT.

Worth noting for this clone: Relative to the germline gene, one junction end is altered; a read error may explain this. The chain recombines TRBV7-7 with TRBJ2-3; weak D call: TRBD2 (6 bases). The CDR3 contains 13 residues. Germline V gene data show CDR1 as SSHAT and CDR2 as FNYEAQ (reference sequence). CDR3 region: CASSWRVGNTQYF. The CDR3 DNA reads as TGTGCTAGCAGCTGGAGGGTGGGGAATACGCAGTATTTT.

This clone was found a few times. The chain joins TRBV28 to TRBJ2-3; 9 bases map to TRBD2. Per germline, CDR1 MDHEN and CDR2 SYDVKM. The CDR3 is made up of 17 amino acids. The trim removed 6 bases at V and 0 bases at J, leaving 10 bases unmatched. As DNA, the CDR3 is TGTGCCAGCAGACGGGGACGGACTAGCGCCAGCACAGATACGCAGTATTTT. Translating gives CASRRGRTSASTDTQYF.

The DNA of the CDR3 is TGTGCCAGCAGTGGACTAGCGGGGGACAATGAGCAGTTCTTC. It translates to CASSGLAGDNEQFF. The rearrangement joins TRBV28 to TRBJ2-1; 13 bases agree with TRBD2. This CDR3 contains 14 residues. The germline CDR1 and CDR2 sequences are MDHEN and SYDVKM. With 5 bases clipped from V and 5 bases from J, the junction kept 0 bases outside the gene matches.

This clone is a singleton in its sample. The CDR3 DNA reads TGCGCCAGCAGCCAAGGGGGTCGCGGCGGGGAGCTGTTTTTT. It is translated as CASSQGGRGGELFF. The chain carries TRBV4-1 and TRBJ2-2; D is unclear. The CDR3 is 14 residues long. Trimming removed 1 base at V and 7 bases at J, with 10 bases between. In germline, CDR1 is MGHRA, CDR2 YSYEKL.

This clone is a singleton in its sample. The chain employs TRBV5-1 and TRBJ2-2, with 11 bases that match TRBD2. There are 16 residues in the CDR3. Germline V gene sequence: CDR1 SGHRS, CDR2 YFSETQ. V lost 4 bases and J lost 8; bases outside the gene matches: 10. Written as DNA, the CDR3 is TGCGCCAGCAGCCTCTCGACTAGCGGGGCACGGGGGGAGCTGTTTTTT. Protein product: CASSLSTSGARGELFF.

This clone is a singleton in its sample. This chain uses TRBV6-6 with TRBJ2-2; D is tentatively TRBD1 or TRBD2 (5 bases each). CDR3 length equals 15 residues. Germline V gene lookup returns CDR1 MNHNY and CDR2 SVGAGI (reference sequence). Trimming took 8 bases from V and 1 from J, leaving 14 bases between them. CDR3 sequence (DNA): TGTGCCAGCCTGGAGTGGGGGAGGAACACCGGGGAGCTGTTTTTT. It codes for CASLEWGRNTGELFF.

The J gene is TRBJ2-2, the V gene TRBV2; 11 nucleotides match TRBD2. Trimming at V came to 3 bases and at J to 0 bases, leaving 9 bases not matched to a gene. Germline CDR1 is SNHLY and CDR2 is FYNNEI. The CDR3 runs to 19 residues. The DNA of the CDR3 is TGTGCCAGCAGTGATCTTGGACTAGCGGGTAATACGAACACCGGGGAGCTGTTTTTT. Residues: CASSDLGLAGNTNTGELFF.